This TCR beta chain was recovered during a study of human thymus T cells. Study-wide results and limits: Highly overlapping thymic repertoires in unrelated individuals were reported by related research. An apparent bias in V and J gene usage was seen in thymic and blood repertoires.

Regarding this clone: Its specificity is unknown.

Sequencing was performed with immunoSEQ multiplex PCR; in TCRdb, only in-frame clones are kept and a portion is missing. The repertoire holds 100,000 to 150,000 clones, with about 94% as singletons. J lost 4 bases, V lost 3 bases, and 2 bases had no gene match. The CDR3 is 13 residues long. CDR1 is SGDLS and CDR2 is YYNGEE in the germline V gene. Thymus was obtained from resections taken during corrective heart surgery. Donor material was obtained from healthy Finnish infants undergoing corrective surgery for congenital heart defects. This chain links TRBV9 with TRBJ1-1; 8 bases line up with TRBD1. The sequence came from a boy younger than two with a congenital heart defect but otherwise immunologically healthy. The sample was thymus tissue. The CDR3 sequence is CASSATGGTEAFF. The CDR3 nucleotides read TGTGCCAGCAGCGCTACAGGGGGCACTGAAGCTTTCTTT.